This T cell receptor (beta chain) originates from a study of blood T cells in healthy people across ages. Study-level results: Aged donors had fewer naive CD4+ cells and lower diversity than long-lived donors. Because donor CMV status was unknown, expanded clonotype changes were possibly confounded.

This clonotype appeared many times. As yet, its antigen is unknown. Total RNA amounts of at least 5.5 micrograms were extracted per sample. Through a sample-barcoded 5' primer and a J-beta primer mix, a second PCR was run for roughly 7 to 11 cycles. A template-switch adaptor containing 12 random nucleotides labeled each cDNA molecule. TCRdb re-analysed the 5' RACE reads in MiXCR, keeping a single row per CDR3 protein. The sample comprises around 800,000 distinct CDR3 sequences, about 46% of which are singletons, and 15% to 20% rests with the top ten. V shed 2 bases, J shed 4 bases, and the junction held 7 bases outside the gene matches. The CDR3 extends over 15 amino acids. Per the germline V gene, CDR1 is SGHRS and CDR2 is YFSETQ.

The rearrangement joins TRBV5-1 to TRBJ2-7; the match to TRBD1 covers 9 bases. The clonotype was recovered from a man older than 75 in good health. Sequencing was performed on blood. CDR3 sequence (DNA): TGCGCCAGCAGCTTAAACCACAGGGGGCAGTACGAGCAGTACTTC. Its translation: CASSLNHRGQYEQYF. Full variable domain (rest looked up from reference TRBV5-1 and TRBJ2-7): KAGVTQTPRYLIKTRGQQVTLSCSPISGHRSVSWYQQTPGQGLQFLFEYFSETQRNKGNFPGRFSGRQFSNSRSEMNVSTLELGDSALYLCASSLNHRGQYEQYFGPGTRLTVT.